The sequence of this T cell receptor (beta chain) was determined in a study of T-cell memory formation after mild COVID-19. This clonotype occurred a few times. TCRdb used MiXCR to reprocess the 5' RACE reads, holding one entry per CDR3 protein. This sample has about 210,000 distinct CDR3 sequences; roughly 10% occur once, and the top ten carry 2.5% to 3.5%. The CDR3 spans 12 residues. The V end was cut by 0 bases, the J end by 0 bases, with 3 bases between. CDR1 DFQATT and CDR2 SNEGSKA come from the germline V gene (reference sequence). The rearrangement uses TRBV20-1 and TRBJ2-7; D is undetermined. The sequencing sample was made of PBMCs or a T cell subset sorted from them (not recorded which). The TCR originated in a man aged 18 to 35 who had mild COVID-19 (a few samples of this study predate the infection). Cell type and time point are not known. The CDR3 region is CSARESSYEQYF. The DNA of the CDR3 is TGCAGTGCTAGAGAATCCTCCTACGAGCAGTACTTC.